This T cell receptor (beta chain) was retrieved from a study of T cell responses to AZD1222 COVID-19 vaccine (dated by TCRdb to the early 2020s). Regarding the study in general: AZD1222 recipients whose second dose came at about 4 weeks and those whose second dose came at about 12 weeks were combined into one group, since spike-specific TCR depth and breadth did not differ between the two schedules. A total of just over 230 trial participants underwent TCR sequencing, of whom roughly 210 had received two doses of AZD1222 and 26 had received two doses of the MenACWY control vaccine. Trial participants were enrolled by age into subgroups of 18-55, 56-69 and 70-plus years, and 148, 28 and 57 TCR-sequenced participants, respectively, were included in these subgroups.

The investigation overall reported the following: Epitopes outside the regions mutated in the B.1.351 and B.1.1.7 variants were reportedly recognized by nearly half of the unique spike-specific TCRs. The whole spike protein was spanned by vaccine-associated CD4 TCRs, and dominant responses were seen in regions 160-218 and 743-854. Conclusions about previously exposed vaccinees are limited because only six or seven AZD1222 recipients were SARS-CoV-2 seropositive at baseline. The 56-69-year group was small, and its depth increase did not reach significance, likely because of low power. Participants were mostly white British, with more females than males. The authors suggested clonal diversity may have been underestimated. Because no day 14 peak-response samples were available, repertoires were characterized only after the peak T cell response. After two AZD1222 doses, spike-specific TCR breadth and depth were significantly higher than at day 0 and than in MenACWY recipients.

Reading from cysteine to phenylalanine, the CDR3 counts 12 amino acids. Here the CDR3 DNA is all that survives: 36 bases in frame from base 1. Based on the germline V gene, the CDR1 and CDR2 sequences are ENHRY and SYGVKD. V gives up 3 bases and J gives up 11 bases, and the segment between their germline ends measures 13 bases. Note on this clone: Its antigen remains undetermined. Base qualities were left out, and no much larger clone turns up one base away.

The CDR3 regions of human TCRbeta chains were analyzed by immunosequencing. The authors' pipeline ran thus. TCRs in the repertoires were matched against a reference library of SARS-CoV-2-specific TCRs that had been generated with the MIRA antigen-specificity platform. Breadth was defined as the fraction of unique TCRs that were SARS-CoV-2-associated. Depth was defined as the fraction of total T cells that were SARS-CoV-2-associated. Each spike-specific TCR was assigned to its reactive spike region and to a CD4 or CD8 class using the MIRA data. Log10-transformed breadth and depth values were compared by one-way ANOVA with Sidak's multiple comparisons tests. This immuneACCESS table, as held by TCRdb, lists in-frame sequences with V and J called but not all clones. Of the missing ones, under half trace to an unresolved V gene in checked studies; the others have no known cause. Clone size and V and J calls were adopted from that table, with D and trimming inferred from the DNA. The table for this sample lists more than 110,000 clones; around 90% of them were counted only once. Clones ranked in the top ten supply more than 3% of the sample.

Per the publication, the time point label means: baseline before first vaccination. The vaccinee samples were drawn from two UK trials, COV001 and COV002, one of which was a single-blind randomized controlled phase 2/3 trial testing AZD1222 (ChAdOx1 nCoV-19) in healthy adults. For TCRbeta chain sequencing, PBMC samples were collected from trial participants at day 0 and at day 28 after the second dose. This clonotype was obtained from an adult in good health. The specimen comprised peripheral blood, sampled on day 0 of AZD1222 vaccination. The sequence is built from TRBV10-3 and TRBJ1-1, with no confident D gene call. The DNA reads as follows: TGTGCCATCAGTGAAGGAGGGTTCGAGGCTTTCTTT. Its translation reads: CAISEGGFEAFF.